This T cell receptor (beta chain) is drawn from a study of early T cells in non-severe SARS-CoV-2 infection. Study-wide results and caveats: Matching against VDJdb likely underestimated virus-specific expansions, favoring anti-spike CD8.

Germline CDR1 and CDR2: MGHRA and YSYEKL. V was pared by 4 bases and J by 6 bases, with 8 bases between. The CDR3 consists of 12 residues. Notes on this clonotype: The antigen is undetermined.

TCRdb reprocessed the 5' RACE reads with MiXCR, giving one entry per CDR3 protein. This table holds around 70,000 distinct CDR3 sequences, 12% found once. Sequencing used whole blood. This chain joins TRBV4-1 and TRBJ2-3; D is unclear. The sequence derives from an adult who was a healthcare worker with PCR-confirmed SARS-CoV-2 infection or an uninfected control (not recorded which). For the CDR3, the DNA is TGCGCCAGCAGCCGCCCTGCGGATACGCAGTATTTT. It encodes CASSRPADTQYF.